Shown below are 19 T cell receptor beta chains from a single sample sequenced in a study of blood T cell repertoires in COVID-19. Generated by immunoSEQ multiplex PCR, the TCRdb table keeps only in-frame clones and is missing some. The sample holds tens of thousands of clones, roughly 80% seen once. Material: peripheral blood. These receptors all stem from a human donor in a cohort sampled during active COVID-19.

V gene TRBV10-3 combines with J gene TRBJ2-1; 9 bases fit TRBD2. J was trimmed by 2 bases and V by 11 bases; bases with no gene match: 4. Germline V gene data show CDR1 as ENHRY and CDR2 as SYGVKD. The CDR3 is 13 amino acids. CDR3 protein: CASRGGPYNEQFF. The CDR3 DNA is TGTGCCTCGCGGGGGGGCCCCTACAATGAGCAGTTCTTC.

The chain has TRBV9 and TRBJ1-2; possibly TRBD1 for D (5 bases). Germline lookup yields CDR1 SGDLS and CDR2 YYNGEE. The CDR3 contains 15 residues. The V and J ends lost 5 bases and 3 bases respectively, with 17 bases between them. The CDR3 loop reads CASRSTSGLDYGYTF. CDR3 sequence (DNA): TGTGCCAGCAGGTCCACTTCAGGGTTGGACTATGGCTACACCTTC. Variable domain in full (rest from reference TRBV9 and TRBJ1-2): DSGVTQTPKHLITATGQRVTLRCSPRSGDLSVYWYQQSLDQGLQFLIQYYNGEERAKGNILERFSAQQFPDLHSELNLSSLELGDSALYFCASRSTSGLDYGYTFGSGTRLTVV.

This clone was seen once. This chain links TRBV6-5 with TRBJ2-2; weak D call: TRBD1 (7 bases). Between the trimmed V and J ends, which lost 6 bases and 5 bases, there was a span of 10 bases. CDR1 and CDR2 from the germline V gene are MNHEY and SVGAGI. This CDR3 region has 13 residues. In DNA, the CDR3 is TGTGCCAGCAGACAGGGGAGGACCGGGGAGCTGTTTTTT. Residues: CASRQGRTGELFF.

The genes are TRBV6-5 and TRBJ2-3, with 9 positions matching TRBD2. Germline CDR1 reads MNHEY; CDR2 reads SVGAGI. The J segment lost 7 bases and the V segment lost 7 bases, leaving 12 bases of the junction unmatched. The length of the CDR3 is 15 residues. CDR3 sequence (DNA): TGTGCCAGCACCTCGCGGCTAGCGGGGTCTAATACGCAGTATTTT. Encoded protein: CASTSRLAGSNTQYF.

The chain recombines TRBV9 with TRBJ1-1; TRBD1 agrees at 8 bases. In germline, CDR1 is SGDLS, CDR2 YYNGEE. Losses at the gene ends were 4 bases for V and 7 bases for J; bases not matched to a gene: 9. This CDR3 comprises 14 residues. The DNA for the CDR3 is TGTGCCAGCAGCCCGACCACAGGGGGGGTTGAAGCTTTCTTT. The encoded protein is CASSPTTGGVEAFF.

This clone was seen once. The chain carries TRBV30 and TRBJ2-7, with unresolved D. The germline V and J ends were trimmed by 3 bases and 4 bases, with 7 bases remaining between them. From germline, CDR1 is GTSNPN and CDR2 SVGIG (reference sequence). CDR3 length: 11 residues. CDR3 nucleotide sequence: TGTGCCTGGAGCCTTGAGTACGAGCAGTACTTC. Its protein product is CAWSLEYEQYF.

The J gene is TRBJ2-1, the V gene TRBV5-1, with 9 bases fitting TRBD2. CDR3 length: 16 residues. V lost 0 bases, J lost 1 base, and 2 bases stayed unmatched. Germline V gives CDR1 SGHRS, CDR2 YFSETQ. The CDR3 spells CASSLETSGSYNEQFF. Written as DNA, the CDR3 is TGCGCCAGCAGCTTGGAGACTAGCGGTTCCTACAATGAGCAGTTCTTC.

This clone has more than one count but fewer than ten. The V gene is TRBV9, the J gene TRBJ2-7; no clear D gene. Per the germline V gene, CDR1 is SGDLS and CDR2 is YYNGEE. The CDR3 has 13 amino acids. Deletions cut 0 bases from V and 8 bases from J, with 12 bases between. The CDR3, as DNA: TGTGCCAGCAGCGTAGGGTGGCAGTCCCAGCAGTACTTC. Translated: CASSVGWQSQQYF.

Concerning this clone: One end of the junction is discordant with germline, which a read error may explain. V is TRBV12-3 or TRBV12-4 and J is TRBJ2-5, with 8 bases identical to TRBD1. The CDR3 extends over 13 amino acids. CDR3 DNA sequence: TGTGCCAGCAGTTTGCAGGGGGCGTCCATAGGGGACTTC. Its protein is CASSLQGASIGDF.

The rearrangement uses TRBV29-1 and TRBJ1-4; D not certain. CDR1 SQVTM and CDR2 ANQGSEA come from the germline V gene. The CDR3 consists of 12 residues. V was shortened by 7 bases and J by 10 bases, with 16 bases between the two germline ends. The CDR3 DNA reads TGCAGCGCTGGGGTGGGGAGTGGAAAACTGTTTTTT. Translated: CSAGVGSGKLFF.

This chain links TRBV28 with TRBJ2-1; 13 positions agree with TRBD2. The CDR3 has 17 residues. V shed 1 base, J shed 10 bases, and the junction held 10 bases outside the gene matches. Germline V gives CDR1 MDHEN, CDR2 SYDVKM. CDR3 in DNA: TGTGCCAGCAGTTTATCTGCGGGACTAGCGGGGTGGGGCGAGCAGTTCTTC. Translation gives CASSLSAGLAGWGEQFF.

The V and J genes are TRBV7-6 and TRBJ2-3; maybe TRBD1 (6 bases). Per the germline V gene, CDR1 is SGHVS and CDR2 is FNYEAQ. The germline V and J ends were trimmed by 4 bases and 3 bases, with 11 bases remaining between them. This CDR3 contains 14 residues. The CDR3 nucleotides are TGTGCCAGCAGCTACAGGGTCGGAACAGATACGCAGTATTTT. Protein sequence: CASSYRVGTDTQYF. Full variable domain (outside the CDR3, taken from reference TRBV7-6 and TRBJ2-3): GAGVSQSPRYKVTKRGQDVALRCDPISGHVSLYWYRQALGQGPEFLTYFNYEAQQDKSGLPNDRFSAERPEGSISTLTIQRTEQRDSAMYRCASSYRVGTDTQYFGPGTRLTVL.

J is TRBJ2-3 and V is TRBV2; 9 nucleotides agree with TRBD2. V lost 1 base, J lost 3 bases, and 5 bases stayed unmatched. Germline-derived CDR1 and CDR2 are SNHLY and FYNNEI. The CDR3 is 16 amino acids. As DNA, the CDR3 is TGTGCCAGCAGTGAAGGGCGGGGGGGCCAGACAGATACGCAGTATTTT. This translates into CASSEGRGGQTDTQYF.

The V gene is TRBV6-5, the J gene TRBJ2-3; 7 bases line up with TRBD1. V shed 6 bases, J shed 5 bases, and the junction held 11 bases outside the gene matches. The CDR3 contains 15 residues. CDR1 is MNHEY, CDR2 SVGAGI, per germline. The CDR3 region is CASSRPPTGRDTQYF. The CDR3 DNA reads TGTGCCAGCAGCCGCCCCCCGACAGGGAGAGATACGCAGTATTTT.

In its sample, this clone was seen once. CDR3 bases: TGTGCCAGCAGTGAAGAGTCAGTTCCTTCCTACGAGCAGTACTTC. This codes for CASSEESVPSYEQYF. The chain employs TRBV6-1 and TRBJ2-7; D remains ambiguous. V lost 1 base and J lost 1, with 11 bases in between. The germline CDR1 and CDR2 sequences are MNHNS and SASEGT. The CDR3 is 15 amino acids.

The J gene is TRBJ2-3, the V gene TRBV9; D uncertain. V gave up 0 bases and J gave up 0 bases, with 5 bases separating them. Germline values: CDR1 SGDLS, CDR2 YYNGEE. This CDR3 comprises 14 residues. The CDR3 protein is CASSVVSSTDTQYF. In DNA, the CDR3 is TGTGCCAGCAGCGTAGTGTCTAGCACAGATACGCAGTATTTT.

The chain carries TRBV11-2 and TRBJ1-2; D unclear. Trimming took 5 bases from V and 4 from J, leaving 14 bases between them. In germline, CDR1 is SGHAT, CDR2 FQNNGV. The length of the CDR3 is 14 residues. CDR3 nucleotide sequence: TGTGCCAGCAGCCCCACGGGAGGCCGCTATGGCTACACCTTC. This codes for CASSPTGGRYGYTF.

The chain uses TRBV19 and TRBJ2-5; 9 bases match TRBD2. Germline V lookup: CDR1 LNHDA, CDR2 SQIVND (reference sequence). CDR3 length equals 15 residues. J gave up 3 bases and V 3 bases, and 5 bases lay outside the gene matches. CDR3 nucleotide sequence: TGTGCCAGTAGTATGGGACTAGCCTCCGAAGAGACCCAGTACTTC. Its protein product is CASSMGLASEETQYF. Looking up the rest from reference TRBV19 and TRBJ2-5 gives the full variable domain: DGGITQSPKYLFRKEGQNVTLSCEQNLNHDAMYWYRQDPGQGLRLIYYSQIVNDFQKGDIAEGYSVSREKKESFPLTVTSAQKNPTAFYLCASSMGLASEETQYFGPGTRLLVL.

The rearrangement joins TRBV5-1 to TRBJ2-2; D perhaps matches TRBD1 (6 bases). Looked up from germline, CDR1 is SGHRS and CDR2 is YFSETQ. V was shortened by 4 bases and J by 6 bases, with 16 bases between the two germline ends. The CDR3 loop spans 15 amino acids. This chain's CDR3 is CASSPLGGVSGELFF. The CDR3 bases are TGCGCCAGCAGCCCCTTAGGGGGTGTTTCCGGGGAGCTGTTTTTT. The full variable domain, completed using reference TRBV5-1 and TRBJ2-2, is KAGVTQTPRYLIKTRGQQVTLSCSPISGHRSVSWYQQTPGQGLQFLFEYFSETQRNKGNFPGRFSGRQFSNSRSEMNVSTLELGDSALYLCASSPLGGVSGELFFGEGSRLTVL.